This T cell receptor beta chain was sequenced during a study of T cells in Graves' hyperthyroidism and ophthalmopathy. The study included ophthalmopathy patients with Clinical Activity Score at least 3, NOSPECS grade at least 4 and duration under 3 months. This clonotype turned up a few times. Amplification of TCR beta CDR3 regions was performed using RNA transcripts as template. RT-PCR in the first round (using the HTBI primer set) targeted the TCR CDR3. TCRdb analysed the multiplex PCR reads with MiXCR anew, one entry per CDR3 protein. The table lists roughly 560,000 distinct CDR3 sequences, roughly 14% of them singletons. This CDR3 comprises 15 residues. Germline V gene lookup returns CDR1 KGHSH and CDR2 LQKENI. V gave up 1 base and J gave up 1 base, with 10 bases separating them.

The sequenced sample was blood. The source is a woman aged 40 to 50 with Graves' ophthalmopathy. The chain joins TRBV18 to TRBJ1-1; unclear D gene. The CDR3 DNA sequence: TGTGCCAGCTCACCACTAAGCACTCGGAACACTGAAGCTTTCTTT. It specifies CASSPLSTRNTEAFF.